What follows are 10 T cell receptor beta chains derived from one specimen sequenced in a study of T cells expressing NK-cell markers. TCRdb re-called the 5' RACE reads and shows each CDR3 protein once, DNA omitted. Its listing shows roughly 20,000 distinct CDR3 sequences. The sequenced sample consisted of blood T cells: a sorted CD56 or NKG2C T cell subset, CD4+ or CD8+ T cells, or bulk PBMC T cells (not recorded which). The receptors shown here come from a man aged 18 to 69 in good health.

The V and J genes are TRBV2 and TRBJ2-4; as DNA is missing, the TRBD1 call by TCRdb cannot be tested. This CDR3 is built from 13 residues. The germline V gene encodes CDR1 SNHLY and CDR2 FYNNEI. This CDR3 reads CASTLRDQNIQYF. The whole variable domain, filled in from reference TRBV2 and TRBJ2-4, reads EPEVTQTPSHQVTQMGQEVILRCVPISNHLYFYWYRQILGQKVEFLVSFYNNEISEKSEIFDDQFSVERPDGSNFTLKIRSTKLEDSAMYFCASTLRDQNIQYFGAGTRLSVL.

The gene calls are TRBV28 and TRBJ2-1; absent DNA, TCRdb's TRBD2 call cannot be checked. The CDR3 extends over 16 amino acids. From germline, CDR1 is MDHEN and CDR2 SYDVKM. The CDR3 protein is CASSFGGTYLGGEQFF.

The V call is TRBV6-6, the J call TRBJ2-7; TCRdb's assignment of TRBD2 cannot be checked, as there is no DNA. The V gene's germline CDR1 is MNHNY and CDR2 SVGAGI (reference sequence). The CDR3 runs to 13 residues. The CDR3 reads CASTSGGTYEQYF.

This chain links TRBV5-1 with TRBJ2-1. This CDR3 is 15 amino acids long. CDR1 and CDR2 (germline): SGHRS, YFSETQ. CDR3 amino acids: CASSLGQSTYNEQFF.

The gene calls are TRBV5-1 and TRBJ2-7; TCRdb indicates TRBD1, and absent DNA this call remains unverified. Germline CDR1 is SGHRS and CDR2 is YFSETQ. This CDR3 is 15 amino acids long. Here the CDR3 reads CASSVDRGASYEQYF.

V gene TRBV28 combines with J gene TRBJ2-7; the D gene TCRdb calls, TRBD1, cannot be checked with no DNA. The CDR3 spans 15 residues. Germline lookup yields CDR1 MDHEN and CDR2 SYDVKM. The CDR3: CASSHTGGTHYEQYF.

The chain uses TRBV12-3 or TRBV12-4 and TRBJ1-2. The CDR3 has 16 amino acids. The CDR3: CASSLNVGPLSYGYTF.

The V gene is TRBV6-2 or TRBV6-3, the J gene TRBJ2-1; TCRdb gives TRBD2 as the D gene, but with no DNA this cannot be confirmed. Looked up from germline, CDR1 is MNHEY and CDR2 is SVGEGT. This CDR3 spans 16 amino acids. The CDR3 spells CASSYRLAGAGNEQFF.

The rearrangement joins TRBV28 to TRBJ2-7; the D call from TCRdb, TRBD1, cannot be confirmed without DNA. CDR1 is MDHEN, CDR2 SYDVKM, per germline. The CDR3 is 15 amino acids. The CDR3 here is CASSLQGPPSYEQYF. Drawing the rest from reference TRBV28 and TRBJ2-7, the complete variable domain is DVKVTQSSRYLVKRTGEKVFLECVQDMDHENMFWYRQDPGLGLRLIYFSYDVKMKEKGDIPEGYSVSREKKERFSLILESASTNQTSMYLCASSLQGPPSYEQYFGPGTRLTVT.

V and J are TRBV14 and TRBJ1-2. The CDR3 runs to 15 residues. Germline V gives CDR1 SGHDN, CDR2 FVKESK. The CDR3 loop reads CASSQGDSWATGYTF.